The entry below describes one T cell receptor (beta chain). Antigen specificity is unknown. Generated by immunoSEQ multiplex PCR, the TCRdb table keeps only in-frame clones and is missing some. Among some 980,000 clones listed, roughly 72% were seen once. These data come from a study of shared clonotypes between healthy human individuals. Study observations and caveats: Unshared clonotypes carried lower generation probabilities than those common to all four donors.

V trimming: 2 bases; J trimming: 6 bases; junction bases outside the gene matches: 7. Germline V CDR1 and CDR2: SGHTA, FQGNSA. The CDR3 extends over 15 amino acids. The sequencing sample was made of memory CD4+ T cells sorted from blood. The subset denotes: CD45RA-negative fraction. This TCR came from a man between 18 and 35 years old in good health. The J gene is TRBJ2-3, the V gene TRBV7-2, with 8 bases that match TRBD2. The chain's CDR3 is CASSLQAGGMDTQYF. The CDR3 nucleotides read TGTGCCAGCAGCTTACAGGCGGGAGGCATGGATACGCAGTATTTT.